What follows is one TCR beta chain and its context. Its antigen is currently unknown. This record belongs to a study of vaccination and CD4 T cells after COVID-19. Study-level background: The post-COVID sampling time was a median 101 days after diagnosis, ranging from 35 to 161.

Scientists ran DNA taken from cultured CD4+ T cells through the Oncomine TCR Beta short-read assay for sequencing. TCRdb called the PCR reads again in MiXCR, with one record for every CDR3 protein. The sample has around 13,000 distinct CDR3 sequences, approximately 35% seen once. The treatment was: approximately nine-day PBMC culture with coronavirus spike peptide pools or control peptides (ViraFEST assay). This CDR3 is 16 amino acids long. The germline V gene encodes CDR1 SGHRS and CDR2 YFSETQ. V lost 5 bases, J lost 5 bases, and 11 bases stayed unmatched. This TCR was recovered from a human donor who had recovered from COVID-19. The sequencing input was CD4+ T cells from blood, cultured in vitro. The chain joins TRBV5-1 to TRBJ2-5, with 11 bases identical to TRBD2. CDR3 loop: CASRLAGALGGETQYF. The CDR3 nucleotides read TGCGCCAGCAGACTAGCGGGAGCCTTGGGGGGGGAGACCCAGTACTTC.